One and the same sample provided the 17 T cell receptor beta chains below, sequenced in a study of PD-L1 blockade in urothelial cancer. Time point specified: pretreatment peripheral blood. The table came from immunoSEQ multiplex PCR; TCRdb's copy has only in-frame clones and leaves some out. The table records nearly 45,000 clones, around nine tenths of them present only once. The sequences come from PBMCs, collected around atezolizumab (anti-PD-L1) treatment. All receptors derive from a donor aged 40 or over with urothelial cancer.

This rearrangement joins TRBV13 to TRBJ1-4, with no clear D. CDR3 length: 15 residues. Germline lookup yields CDR1 PRHDT and CDR2 FYEKMQ (reference sequence). V lost 4 bases to trimming and J lost 7 bases, with 16 bases between them. For the CDR3, the DNA is TGTGCCAGCAGCTCCCCCCGGGGAGAGAGTGAAAAACTGTTTTTT. It specifies CASSSPRGESEKLFF.

The rearrangement joins TRBV10-3 to TRBJ2-2; 13 nucleotides align to TRBD2. The germline CDR1 and CDR2 sequences are ENHRY and SYGVKD. The CDR3 is 14 residues long. V trimming: 9 bases; J trimming: 5 bases; junction bases outside the gene matches: 3. The CDR3 DNA reads TGTGCCATTGGACTAGCGGGAGTGACCGGGGAGCTGTTTTTT. This codes for CAIGLAGVTGELFF.

The CDR3 sequence is CASSPAGRRSNQPQHF. The CDR3 nucleotides read TGTGCCAGCAGTCCCGCAGGGCGTCGGAGCAATCAGCCCCAGCATTTT. The chain couples TRBV6-4 to TRBJ1-5; maybe TRBD1 (5 bases). The CDR3 is 16 amino acids. Germline CDR1 reads MRHNA; CDR2 reads SNTAGT. Trimming pared 5 bases from V and 1 base from J, leaving 15 bases between.

The chain is built from TRBV9 and TRBJ1-5; no firm D call. This CDR3 has 14 residues. V lost 0 bases and J lost 3, with 7 bases in between. The germline CDR1 and CDR2 sequences are SGDLS and YYNGEE. DNA of the CDR3: TGTGCCAGCAGCGTAGGTACCTACAATCAGCCCCAGCATTTT. The encoded protein is CASSVGTYNQPQHF.

V gene TRBV6-5 combines with J gene TRBJ2-7; 11 bases are shared with TRBD2. CDR3 length: 16 residues. The V segment lost 0 bases and the J segment 4 bases; nucleotides outside the gene matches: 5. Germline CDR1 reads MNHEY; CDR2 reads SVGAGI. CDR3 amino acids: CASSYSATSGMYEQYF. The CDR3 DNA reads TGTGCCAGCAGTTACTCGGCGACTAGCGGGATGTACGAGCAGTACTTC.

This clone appeared a few times. J is TRBJ2-1 and V is TRBV29-1; 12 nucleotides align to TRBD2. The CDR3 sequence is 15 residues long. Germline V CDR1 and CDR2: SQVTM, ANQGSEA. V was pared by 4 bases and J by 6 bases, with 7 bases of the junction left unmatched. CDR3 protein: CSVVPRTSGTNEQFF. Written as DNA, the CDR3 is TGCAGCGTTGTCCCCCGGACTAGCGGGACCAATGAGCAGTTCTTC.

The V gene is TRBV14, the J gene TRBJ2-1, with 11 bases identical to TRBD2. Germline assignment: CDR1 SGHDN and CDR2 FVKESK. The CDR3 totals 18 residues. J lost 0 bases, V lost 1 base, and 5 bases had no gene match. Written as DNA, the CDR3 is TGTGCCAGCAGCCAAGGAGCTAGCGGGAGGAGCTCCTACAATGAGCAGTTCTTC. Its protein product is CASSQGASGRSSYNEQFF.

The chain is built from TRBV27 and TRBJ1-2; 8 nucleotides agree with TRBD1. Germline assignment: CDR1 MNHEY and CDR2 SMNVEV (reference sequence). The CDR3 is 13 amino acids. Trimming at V came to 4 bases and at J to 7 bases, leaving 5 bases not matched to a gene. Here the CDR3 reads CASSSGGATGYTF. The CDR3 region has the DNA TGTGCCAGCAGTTCAGGGGGCGCGACTGGCTACACCTTC.

The V call is TRBV6-5, the J call TRBJ2-1, with D perhaps TRBD2 (6 bases). CDR1 and CDR2 (germline): MNHEY, SVGAGI. The CDR3 has 12 residues. The germline V and J ends were trimmed by 5 bases and 12 bases, with 14 bases remaining between them. CDR3 in amino acids: CASSDSWRGQFF. As DNA, the CDR3 is TGTGCCAGCAGTGACAGCTGGAGGGGGCAGTTCTTC.

The rearrangement links TRBV7-3 to TRBJ2-7; no firm D call. Per the germline V gene, CDR1 is SGHTA and CDR2 is FQGTGA. Deletions cut 5 bases from V and 3 bases from J, with 11 bases between. The CDR3 loop spans 13 amino acids. The CDR3 sequence is CASSPSGGYEQYF. CDR3 bases: TGTGCCAGCAGCCCCTCGGGTGGCTACGAGCAGTACTTC.

This sequence joins TRBV9 and TRBJ2-7; weak D call: TRBD2 (6 bases). V dropped 1 base and J dropped 5 bases, with 16 bases sitting between them. CDR1 is SGDLS and CDR2 is YYNGEE in the germline V gene. The CDR3 extends over 15 amino acids. CDR3 loop: CASSVSPSGSDEQYF. The CDR3 DNA is TGTGCCAGCAGCGTATCCCCCTCCGGGAGCGACGAGCAGTACTTC. Looking up the rest from reference TRBV9 and TRBJ2-7 gives the full variable domain: DSGVTQTPKHLITATGQRVTLRCSPRSGDLSVYWYQQSLDQGLQFLIQYYNGEERAKGNILERFSAQQFPDLHSELNLSSLELGDSALYFCASSVSPSGSDEQYFGPGTRLTVT.

This chain uses TRBV21-1 with TRBJ2-2; the D call of TRBD1 is as the table states it, not checked on the DNA. TRBV21-1 is annotated as a pseudogene. The CDR3 is 13 amino acids. The DNA of the CDR3 is TGTGTTCCCACGACAGGGTTATGTAGCGAGCTGTTTTTT. This encodes CVPTTGLCSELFF.

V usage is TRBV5-1 and J usage is TRBJ1-4, with D perhaps TRBD1 (6 bases). Germline V CDR1 and CDR2: SGHRS, YFSETQ. The CDR3 consists of 14 residues. V gave up 4 bases and J gave up 4 bases, with 11 bases separating them. The CDR3 region is CASSPGHRNEKLFF. The CDR3 DNA sequence: TGCGCCAGCAGCCCGGGACACCGTAATGAAAAACTGTTTTTT.

The rearrangement joins TRBV5-8 to TRBJ2-6; 8 bases match TRBD1. Losses at the gene ends were 5 bases for V and 1 base for J; bases not matched to a gene: 8. The CDR3 contains 17 residues. Germline assignment: CDR1 SGHTS and CDR2 YDEGEE. In nucleotides, the CDR3 is TGTGCCAGCAGGCGGGACAGGACAGCGTCTGGGGCCAACGTCCTGACTTTC. It specifies CASRRDRTASGANVLTF.

V and J are TRBV6-1 and TRBJ1-1; 8 bases line up with TRBD1. Trimming took 1 base from V and 1 from J; bases not matched to a gene: 2. Germline V CDR1 and CDR2: MNHNS, SASEGT. The CDR3 sequence is 15 residues long. CDR3 sequence: CASSEGQGANTEAFF. CDR3 nucleotide sequence: TGTGCCAGCAGTGAAGGGCAGGGGGCGAACACTGAAGCTTTCTTT.

The V gene is TRBV21-1, the J gene TRBJ1-5. TRBV21-1 is recorded as a pseudogene. The CDR3 extends over 15 amino acids. In DNA, the CDR3 is TGTGCCAGCAGTTCCCCGAGAGGGCCCAATCAGCCCCAGCATTTT. It translates to CASSSPRGPNQPQHF.

This chain joins TRBV30 and TRBJ1-2; maybe TRBD1 (6 bases). The germline gives CDR1 GTSNPN, CDR2 SVGIG (reference sequence). This CDR3 comprises 11 residues. Trimming cost V 2 bases and J 7 bases, with 8 bases left between them. As DNA, the CDR3 is TGTGCCTGGAGTATGGGGGCTGGCTACACCTTC. Its protein is CAWSMGAGYTF.